This T cell receptor (beta chain) was retrieved from a study of OX40 agonist ivuxolimab in advanced cancers. In the study overall: At 0.01 to 10 mg/kg, ivuxolimab was administered intravenously to patients every 2 weeks.

Comment on this clone: Its antigen is not identified.

The study's findings and limits: Among patients with partial responses at 0.1-3.0 mg/kg, clonal expansion was among the lowest. Researchers did not determine the expanded peripheral T cells' antigen specificity. Expanded clones belonging to CD8+ T cells outnumbered, on average, those of CD4+.

The V gene lost 2 bases and the J gene lost 5 bases, with 9 bases spanning the gap. The length of the CDR3 is 14 residues. The germline V gene has CDR1 SGHTA and CDR2 FQGNSA. Using immunoSEQ multiplex PCR, the repertoire was profiled, and TCRdb retains in-frame clones only, with some absent. The profile shows about 92,000 clones, approximately 91% of them singletons. The sample in question was CD4+ or CD8+ T cells sorted from blood, obtained in a trial of the OX40 agonist ivuxolimab. The chain carries TRBV7-2 and TRBJ1-4; D call uncertain. This TCR came from an adult with an advanced solid tumor such as melanoma, head and neck, liver or kidney cancer. For the CDR3, the DNA is TGTGCCAGCAGCTTAAGTGGGGTGAATGAAAAACTGTTTTTT. Its protein is CASSLSGVNEKLFF. The full variable domain, in which reference TRBV7-2 and TRBJ1-4 provide the parts outside the CDR3, is GAGVSQSPSNKVTEKGKDVELRCDPISGHTALYWYRQSLGQGLEFLIYFQGNSAPDKSGLPSDRFSAERTGGSVSTLTIQRTQQEDSAVYLCASSLSGVNEKLFFGSGTQLSVL.